This is a list of T cell receptor beta chains from one sample in a study of siplizumab effects on memory and regulatory T cells. Only in-frame clones appear in the TCRdb table, and some are missing; sequencing was by immunoSEQ multiplex PCR. The repertoire includes tens of thousands of clones, 70% to 80% of them detected once, and about 0.42% sits in the top ten. Specimen: memory CD4+ T cells sorted from blood. These receptors came from a human donor in good health. Each CDR3 is given with its conserved first and last residue. The D gene is left open where the match is weak. Clone size, where shown, is once, few, many, or a class for clones that have expanded.

cdr3_nt | cdr3_aa | clone_size | j_call | d_call | v_call
TGTGCCATCAGTGCCGGGACAGGGGAATCGGGCGAGCAGTACTTC | CAISAGTGESGEQYF | NA | TRBJ2-7 | TRBD1 | TRBV10-3
TGTGCCAGTAGTGCCGACAGGGCTGGGGCCAACGTCCTGACTTTC | CASSADRAGANVLTF | NA | TRBJ2-6 | TRBD1 | TRBV19
TGCGCCAGCAGCGGGGGACTAGCGGGGACTCTTTACAATGAGCAGTTCTTC | CASSGGLAGTLYNEQFF | NA | TRBJ2-1 | TRBD2 | TRBV5-1
TGTGCCAGCAGCTTAGTAGGCGGGGGCCTAGGAAATGAGCAGTTCTTC | CASSLVGGGLGNEQFF | NA | TRBJ2-1 | NA | TRBV7-9
TGTGCCAGCTCACCGACTAAAAACAGGAACACTGAAGCTTTCTTT | CASSPTKNRNTEAFF | NA | TRBJ1-1 | NA | TRBV18
TGTGCCATCAGCCCCAGGACAGGGGGTACCGCAGATACGCAGTATTTT | CAISPRTGGTADTQYF | NA | TRBJ2-3 | TRBD1 | TRBV10-3
TGCGCCAGCAGTCAAACAGGGGTCGGAACAGATACGCAGTATTTT | CASSQTGVGTDTQYF | NA | TRBJ2-3 | TRBD1 | TRBV10-1
TGCAGTGCTAGAGACGGGGACACCATATATTTT | CSARDGDTIYF | NA | TRBJ1-3 | NA | TRBV20-1
TGTGCCAGCAGCTTAGGGTCCGGGACAGGGGAGTTCTTC | CASSLGSGTGEFF | NA | TRBJ2-1 | TRBD1 | TRBV7-9
TGTGCCAGCAGCTCTCAGGGGGGGAGGGAGCCCCAGCATTTT | CASSSQGGREPQHF | NA | TRBJ1-5 | TRBD1 | TRBV7-9
TGTGCCACCCGAACCGAGCTTGCTGGGTCTCTGAGTGAGCAGTTCTTC | CATRTELAGSLSEQFF | NA | TRBJ2-1 | NA | TRBV2
TGCAGCGTTGAAGATTTCGGACAAAAAGCTTTCTTT | CSVEDFGQKAFF | NA | TRBJ1-1 | NA | TRBV29-1
TGCGCCAGCAGCTCCGGGGACAACTCTGGAAACACCATATATTTT | CASSSGDNSGNTIYF | once | TRBJ1-3 | NA | TRBV5-1
TGTGCCATCTCTCCCTCGAATGCAGAAGGGAACACCATATATTTT | CAISPSNAEGNTIYF | NA | TRBJ1-3 | NA | TRBV10-3
TGTGCCATCAGTGATCGAAGTCAGGGCCATGAGCAGTTCTTC | CAISDRSQGHEQFF | few | TRBJ2-1 | NA | TRBV10-3
TGTGCCAGCGGGCTAACTAGCGGGGCAGATACGCAGTATTTT | CASGLTSGADTQYF | NA | TRBJ2-3 | TRBD2 | TRBV6-5
TGTGCCAGCAGTTCTAGGGTTACGGCAGATACGCAGTATTTT | CASSSRVTADTQYF | NA | TRBJ2-3 | NA | TRBV28
TGTGCCAGCAGCTTCCAACCGGGCGGCGAGCTGTTTTTT | CASSFQPGGELFF | NA | TRBJ2-2 | NA | TRBV7-9
TGCGCCAGCAGCTTGGAGTCCCACAGGGGGAATGAGCAGTTCTTC | CASSLESHRGNEQFF | NA | TRBJ2-1 | TRBD1 | TRBV5-1
TGTGCCAGCAGTCCCCCGGTTCGGGGGCTAAGGAATGAAAAACTGTTTTTT | CASSPPVRGLRNEKLFF | few | TRBJ1-4 | NA | TRBV28
TGTGCCAGCAGTGAATGGGGGGGGTCAGGCCAGCCCCAGCATTTT | CASSEWGGSGQPQHF | NA | TRBJ1-5 | NA | TRBV2
TGTGCCAGCAGCTTGGGAGGTCCAGATGAGCAGTTCTTC | CASSLGGPDEQFF | NA | TRBJ2-1 | NA | TRBV5-6
TGTGCCAGCAGCACACGACAGGGGTATGGCTACACCTTC | CASSTRQGYGYTF | once | TRBJ1-2 | TRBD1 | TRBV7-9
TGTGCCAGCAGCCAAGATTATAGGGGGGGTGCTGGAAACACCATATATTTT | CASSQDYRGGAGNTIYF | NA | TRBJ1-3 | NA | TRBV4-2
TGTGCCAGCAGCTTGGGGCCAGGGGCGAACACTGAAGCTTTCTTT | CASSLGPGANTEAFF | once | TRBJ1-1 | NA | TRBV5-6
TGCGCCAGCAGCCGGGGGGCCAAAAACATTCAGTACTTC | CASSRGAKNIQYF | once | TRBJ2-4 | NA | TRBV5-1
TGTGCCAGCACCTCGTTAGGTTCCCGCACAGATACGCAGTATTTT | CASTSLGSRTDTQYF | NA | TRBJ2-3 | NA | TRBV9
TGCGCCAGCAGCTTGGGGCTAGCGGGGGATGAGCAGTACTTC | CASSLGLAGDEQYF | NA | TRBJ2-7 | TRBD2 | TRBV5-1
TGTGCCAGCAACAAAGTGGGGACAGGGGGTAGAGGCTACACCTTC | CASNKVGTGGRGYTF | NA | TRBJ1-2 | TRBD1 | TRBV6-5
TGTGCCAGCCCGCAGGGTCCGGAAGAGACCCAGTACTTC | CASPQGPEETQYF | few | TRBJ2-5 | NA | TRBV7-3
TGTGCCAGCAGCTTAGCGCAGGGGGCCCTGGACTTC | CASSLAQGALDF | NA | TRBJ2-7 | TRBD1 | TRBV11-2
TGTGCCAGCAGCTTAGGTCTAGCGGGGGCCGATACGCAGTATTTT | CASSLGLAGADTQYF | NA | TRBJ2-3 | TRBD2 | TRBV7-9
TGTGCCAGCAGCCCCGACAGAAACACCGGGGAGCTGTTTTTT | CASSPDRNTGELFF | NA | TRBJ2-2 | NA | TRBV11-2
TGTGCCAGCAGCTTGGCCGGGACTAGCGGGGTATACGAGCAGTACTTC | CASSLAGTSGVYEQYF | few | TRBJ2-7 | TRBD2 | TRBV13
TGTGCCAGCAGTCCCAGGGAAGGGGTAGGCGAGCAGTACTTC | CASSPREGVGEQYF | NA | TRBJ2-7 | NA | TRBV6-5
TGTGCCAGCAGTTACTCGAGAGGGGACACTGAAGCTTTCTTT | CASSYSRGDTEAFF | NA | TRBJ1-1 | NA | TRBV6-6
TGTGCCAGCAGCAAATGGACGGACTACGAAAGCTATGGCTACACCTTC | CASSKWTDYESYGYTF | NA | TRBJ1-2 | NA | TRBV5-4
TGTGCCAGCAGCTTCGGGACAGGGAGGAATGAGCAGTTCTTC | CASSFGTGRNEQFF | once | TRBJ2-1 | TRBD1 | TRBV7-9
TGCGCCAGCAGCCAAGATTTAAGAGCAGGGAACCCCTATGGCTACACCTTC | CASSQDLRAGNPYGYTF | NA | TRBJ1-2 | NA | TRBV4-3
TGTGCCAGCAGCTTAATAAGAGCTGAAGCTTTCTTT | CASSLIRAEAFF | NA | TRBJ1-1 | NA | TRBV11-2
TGTGCCAGTAGCATTGGTAGGGGGTCCTACAATGAGCAGTTCTTC | CASSIGRGSYNEQFF | NA | TRBJ2-1 | NA | TRBV6-1
TGTGCCAACAGTCTCCGGACCGGTGGCTACACCTTC | CANSLRTGGYTF | once | TRBJ1-2 | NA | TRBV28
TGCAGCGCGATCCGGGACGGTCAATATGGCTACACCTTC | CSAIRDGQYGYTF | NA | TRBJ1-2 | NA | TRBV29-1
TGTGCCAGTAGTTCGGGACAGCCCTTCTATGGCTACACCTTC | CASSSGQPFYGYTF | NA | TRBJ1-2 | TRBD1 | TRBV19
TGTGCCAGCAGCTTACTTCTCAATCAGCCCCAGCATTTT | CASSLLLNQPQHF | NA | TRBJ1-5 | NA | TRBV7-2
TGTGCCAGCAGCTTAGAGGGGGTTAACACAGATACGCAGTATTTT | CASSLEGVNTDTQYF | NA | TRBJ2-3 | NA | TRBV7-9
TGTGCCAGCAGCGGGGGGGTCGGGTACAATGAGCAGTTCTTC | CASSGGVGYNEQFF | few | TRBJ2-1 | TRBD2 | TRBV7-2